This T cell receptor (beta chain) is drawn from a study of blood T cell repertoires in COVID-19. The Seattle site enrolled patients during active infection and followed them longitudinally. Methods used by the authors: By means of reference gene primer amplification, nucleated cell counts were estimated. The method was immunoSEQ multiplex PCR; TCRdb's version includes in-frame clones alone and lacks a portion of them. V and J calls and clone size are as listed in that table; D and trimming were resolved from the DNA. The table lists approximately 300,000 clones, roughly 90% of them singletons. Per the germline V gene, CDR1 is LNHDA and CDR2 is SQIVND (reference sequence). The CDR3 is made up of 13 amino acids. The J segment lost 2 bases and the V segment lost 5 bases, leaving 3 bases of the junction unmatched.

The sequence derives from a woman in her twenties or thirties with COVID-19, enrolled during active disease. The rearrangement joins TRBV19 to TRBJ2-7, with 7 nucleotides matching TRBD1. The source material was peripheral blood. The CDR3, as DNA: TGTGCCAGTAGTCCGACAGGGACCTACGAGCAGTACTTC. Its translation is CASSPTGTYEQYF.